This is a list of T cell receptor beta chains from one sample in a study of blood T cell repertoires in COVID-19. Some clones are missing from TCRdb's copy, which holds only in-frame ones; the method was immunoSEQ multiplex PCR. The repertoire holds under 250,000 clones, roughly 86% seen once, with under 2% in the top ten. Sequenced material: peripheral blood. The receptors stem from a woman aged 55-69 years who had recovered from COVID-19. Each CDR3 is given with its conserved first and last residue. D genes are given only for firm matches. Only some rows state a clone size, as once, few, many or a class for expanded clones.

d_call,j_call,v_call,clone_size,cdr3_aa,cdr3_nt
-,TRBJ2-3,TRBV3-1/TRBV3-2,-,CASSHRRGGGAEDTQYF,TGTGCCAGCAGCCACCGCCGAGGGGGGGGCGCAGAAGATACGCAGTATTTT
TRBD2,TRBJ2-7,TRBV5-1,-,CASSLGASGVYEQYF,TGCGCCAGCAGCCTAGGGGCTAGCGGGGTCTACGAGCAGTACTTC
-,TRBJ2-1,TRBV5-6,-,CASSPNGGGQFF,TGTGCCAGCAGTCCCAACGGGGGAGGGCAGTTCTTC
TRBD1,TRBJ2-7,TRBV6-5,-,CAAAEGATYEQYF,TGTGCCGCCGCAGAGGGGGCCACCTACGAGCAGTACTTC
TRBD1,TRBJ2-2,TRBV19,-,CASSPGTGGLDGELFF,TGTGCCAGTAGTCCCGGGACAGGGGGCTTGGACGGGGAGCTGTTTTTT
-,TRBJ2-1,TRBV5-1,-,CASSPTTGSYNEQFF,TGCGCCAGCAGCCCGACGACGGGCTCCTACAATGAGCAGTTCTTC
-,TRBJ1-5,TRBV7-8,-,CASSFTGVNQPQHF,TGTGCCAGCAGCTTTACAGGAGTCAATCAGCCCCAGCATTTT
-,TRBJ1-2,TRBV5-6,few,CASSLGRPTNYGYTF,TGTGCCAGCAGCTTGGGGCGGCCCACTAACTATGGCTACACCTTC
TRBD1,TRBJ2-1,TRBV24-1,few,CATSLRGTAQFF,TGTGCCACCAGCCTAAGGGGGACAGCGCAGTTCTTC
-,TRBJ1-3,TRBV7-2,-,CASSLARAVAGWGNTIYF,TGTGCCAGCAGCTTAGCGCGTGCGGTGGCAGGGTGGGGTAACACCATATATTTT
-,TRBJ2-1,TRBV10-3,-,CAISDPQGKPYNEQFF,TGTGCCATCAGTGACCCACAGGGTAAGCCATACAATGAGCAGTTCTTC
TRBD2,TRBJ2-1,TRBV10-3,-,CAISVRESSYNEQFF,TGTGCCATCAGTGTGCGGGAGAGCTCCTACAATGAGCAGTTCTTC
-,TRBJ1-2,TRBV6-1,-,CASSESTQGNYGYTF,TGTGCCAGCAGTGAAAGTACCCAGGGAAACTATGGCTACACCTTC
TRBD2,TRBJ2-1,TRBV9,-,CASSAGGASYNEQFF,TGTGCCAGCAGCGCGGGGGGGGCCTCCTACAATGAGCAGTTCTTC
-,TRBJ1-1,TRBV7-8,-,CASSQHIGTEAFF,TGTGCCAGCAGCCAACATATTGGTACTGAAGCTTTCTTT
-,TRBJ2-1,TRBV6-1,-,CASSEGLLTYNEQFF,TGTGCCAGCAGTGAAGGTCTCCTTACCTACAATGAGCAGTTCTTC
-,TRBJ1-2,TRBV7-2,-,CASSLGSGYGYTF,TGTGCCAGCAGCTTAGGTTCCGGCTATGGCTACACCTTC
TRBD1,TRBJ1-4,TRBV6-5,-,CASSYSGTGGEKLFF,TGTGCCAGCAGTTACTCCGGGACAGGGGGTGAAAAACTGTTTTTT
TRBD1,TRBJ2-7,TRBV18,once,CASSPKRQGLDEQYF,TGTGCCAGCTCTCCTAAACGACAGGGGCTCGACGAGCAGTACTTC
-,TRBJ1-4,TRBV27,-,CASSGPEKVLFF,TGTGCCAGCAGTGGGCCCGAAAAGGTACTGTTTTTT
TRBD2,TRBJ2-3,TRBV19,-,CASSITSVDTQYF,TGTGCCAGTAGTATCACTAGCGTTGATACGCAGTATTTT
-,TRBJ1-5,TRBV18,-,CASSAMSDQPQHF,TGTGCCAGCTCCGCGATGAGCGATCAGCCCCAGCATTTT
-,TRBJ2-5,TRBV7-6,-,CASSMSETQYF,TGTGCCAGCAGTATGAGTGAGACCCAGTACTTC
-,TRBJ1-2,TRBV4-2,once,CASSQGEYGYTF,TGTGCCAGCAGCCAAGGGGAGTATGGCTACACCTTC
TRBD1,TRBJ1-2,TRBV5-5,-,CASIPGTGAYGYTF,TGTGCCAGCATCCCGGGGACAGGAGCCTATGGCTACACCTTC
TRBD2,TRBJ2-1,TRBV7-2,-,CASSPSGGAMNEQFF,TGTGCCAGCAGCCCAAGCGGGGGGGCCATGAATGAGCAGTTCTTC
TRBD1,TRBJ2-2,TRBV6-5,-,CASSYQRQGAAGELFF,TGTGCCAGCAGTTACCAGCGACAGGGGGCGGCCGGGGAGCTGTTTTTT
-,TRBJ2-3,TRBV5-1,-,CASSLGDPSTDTQYF,TGCGCCAGCAGCTTAGGGGATCCTAGCACAGATACGCAGTATTTT
TRBD2,TRBJ2-7,TRBV27,-,CASRGGTSGWSSYEQYF,TGTGCCAGCAGGGGGGGGACTAGCGGGTGGAGCTCCTACGAGCAGTACTTC
-,TRBJ1-2,TRBV5-1,-,CASSFESTDYGYTF,TGCGCCAGCAGCTTCGAGTCGACAGACTATGGCTACACCTTC
-,TRBJ2-1,TRBV19,-,CASKRQEYNEQFF,TGTGCCAGTAAAAGACAGGAATACAATGAGCAGTTCTTC
-,TRBJ2-3,TRBV24-1,-,CATSDPGSYTDTQYF,TGTGCCACCAGTGATCCCGGGAGCTACACAGATACGCAGTATTTT
TRBD2,TRBJ2-1,TRBV19,-,CASSIAGGSYNEQFF,TGTGCCAGTAGTATAGCGGGGGGCTCCTACAATGAGCAGTTCTTC
-,TRBJ2-1,TRBV27,-,CASRMSKLSYNEQFF,TGTGCCAGCAGGATGAGTAAGCTCTCCTACAATGAGCAGTTCTTC
TRBD1,TRBJ2-2,TRBV7-2,-,CASSIRTGTGELFF,TGTGCCAGCAGCATTCGGACAGGGACCGGGGAGCTGTTTTTT
TRBD1,TRBJ1-2,TRBV7-9,-,CASSPRQGSYGYTF,TGTGCCAGCAGCCCTCGACAGGGGTCGTATGGCTACACCTTC
-,TRBJ2-2,TRBV4-2,-,CASTMDYRNTGELFF,TGTGCCAGCACGATGGACTACCGGAACACCGGGGAGCTGTTTTTT
TRBD2,TRBJ2-7,TRBV5-1,-,CASSLWASGDYEQYF,TGCGCCAGCAGCTTATGGGCTAGCGGGGACTACGAGCAGTACTTC
-,TRBJ2-3,TRBV24-1,-,CATSDLRGFTDTQYF,TGTGCCACCAGTGACTTGCGAGGCTTCACAGATACGCAGTATTTT
TRBD1,TRBJ2-7,TRBV28,-,CASSVPGQTVEQYF,TGTGCCAGCAGTGTCCCGGGACAGACGGTCGAGCAGTACTTC
-,TRBJ1-2,TRBV7-2,-,CASSLERGAGGYTF,TGTGCCAGCAGCTTAGAACGGGGGGCCGGTGGCTACACCTTC
TRBD2,TRBJ2-7,TRBV5-6,-,CASSRGGLSSYEQYF,TGTGCCAGCAGCCGGGGGGGATTGAGCTCCTACGAGCAGTACTTC
TRBD1,TRBJ2-5,TRBV19,once,CASSYRGRETQYF,TGTGCCAGTAGTTACAGGGGGAGAGAGACCCAGTACTTC
-,TRBJ1-2,TRBV4-1,-,CASSPHGRNYGYTF,TGCGCCAGCAGCCCCCACGGCAGGAACTATGGCTACACCTTC
-,TRBJ2-3,TRBV7-8,-,CASSREKGATDTQYF,TGTGCCAGCAGCCGAGAAAAAGGGGCTACAGATACGCAGTATTTT
TRBD1,TRBJ2-2,TRBV5-1,-,CASSSGTVRGELFF,TGCGCCAGCAGCTCCGGGACAGTCCGCGGGGAGCTGTTTTTT
-,TRBJ1-1,TRBV15,-,CATSRSSVVEAFF,TGTGCCACCAGCAGATCGTCGGTAGTTGAAGCTTTCTTT
-,TRBJ1-3,TRBV12-3/TRBV12-4,-,CASRWAGSTIYF,TGTGCCAGCAGGTGGGCGGGGAGCACCATATATTTT
-,TRBJ1-4,TRBV28,once,CASSFEDHTGLPKLFF,TGTGCCAGCAGTTTCGAAGACCACACCGGGTTACCAAAACTGTTTTTT
-,TRBJ1-2,TRBV19,few,CASSRDYGYTF,TGTGCCAGTAGTCGGGACTATGGCTACACCTTC
-,TRBJ1-3,TRBV2,once,CASSDSSGNTIYF,TGTGCCAGCAGCGACAGCTCTGGAAACACCATATATTTT
TRBD1,TRBJ1-1,TRBV6-5,-,CASGDRGEAFF,TGTGCCAGCGGAGACAGGGGTGAAGCTTTCTTT
-,TRBJ2-7,TRBV5-1,-,CASSSGTAAREQYF,TGCGCCAGCAGCTCGGGGACTGCGGCCCGAGAGCAGTACTTC
TRBD1,TRBJ1-1,TRBV7-2,once,CASSLTGGDTEAFF,TGTGCCAGCAGCCTCACAGGGGGGGACACTGAAGCTTTCTTT
-,TRBJ2-7,TRBV18,-,CASSPSGVLSYEQYF,TGTGCCAGCTCACCTTCCGGAGTCCTATCCTACGAGCAGTACTTC
-,TRBJ2-7,TRBV6-5,-,CASSYRAQGGEQYF,TGTGCCAGCAGTTACAGGGCACAGGGGGGGGAGCAGTACTTC